This T cell receptor beta chain was recorded in a study of shared clonotypes between healthy human individuals. Positive CCR7 selection of CD45RO-negative cells yielded the naive CD8 cells, and terminally differentiated effector memory CD45RA+ cells were excluded. Sequencing used immunoSEQ multiplex PCR; TCRdb keeps in-frame clones, though not all of them. The data contain approximately 840,000 clones, 96% of them singletons. Germline assignment: CDR1 SGHRS and CDR2 YFSETQ. Trimming stripped 0 bases from V and 7 bases from J, with 14 bases between. The CDR3 contains 15 residues. The source is a young man in good health. The chain combines TRBV5-1 with TRBJ1-5; D is possibly TRBD1 (6 bases). Sequencing was done on a sample of naive CD8+ T cells sorted from blood. DNA of the CDR3: TGCGCCAGCAGCTTGGAGGGGGGGCTGGCGCAGCCCCAGCATTTT. It codes for CASSLEGGLAQPQHF.